This TCR beta chain was documented in a study of technical replicates of blood from several donors. The method was immunoSEQ multiplex PCR; TCRdb's version includes in-frame clones alone and lacks a portion of them. The data hold 65,000 to 95,000 clones, with approximately 94% observed a single time. The CDR3 consists of 13 residues. Germline values: CDR1 MDHEN, CDR2 SYDVKM. V shed 7 bases, J shed 4 bases, and the junction held 4 bases outside the gene matches. The origin of this receptor is a human donor in good health. V gene TRBV28 combines with J gene TRBJ2-7; 10 bases are a match to TRBD1. The sequenced sample consisted of T cells isolated from PBMCs. The DNA of the CDR3 is TGTGCCAGCATTGACAGGGGGCAGTACGAGCAGTACTTC. Its protein product is CASIDRGQYEQYF.